Listed below are T cell receptor beta chains from one sample, sequenced in a study of radiation and T cells in renal cell carcinoma. The method was immunoSEQ multiplex PCR; TCRdb's version includes in-frame clones alone and lacks a portion of them. The sample holds over 45,000 clones; around 80% are singletons and the top ten take 7.3%. This sample comprised blood, obtained from a patient whose treatment included radiotherapy and nephrectomy. Source of these receptors: a man in his fifties or sixties with renal cell carcinoma. Both conserved end residues are part of each CDR3. A D gene is named only where the DNA matches it firmly. Clone size is given for some rows only: seen once, a few or many times, or a class if the clone is expanded.

clone_size: .; v_call: TRBV6-5; d_call: .; j_call: TRBJ1-1; cdr3_nt: TGTGCCAGCAGTCGCGGGGGCCAAAACACTGAAGCTTTCTTT; cdr3_aa: CASSRGGQNTEAFF
clone_size: .; v_call: TRBV5-1; d_call: .; j_call: TRBJ2-3; cdr3_nt: TGCGCCAGCAGCTTGGGTAGCCCGACACCCACAGATACGCAGTATTTT; cdr3_aa: CASSLGSPTPTDTQYF
clone_size: few; v_call: TRBV5-1; d_call: TRBD2; j_call: TRBJ2-5; cdr3_nt: TGCGCCAGCAGCTTGCGGGGGACTAGCGGGGCGTACCAAGAGACCCAGTACTTC; cdr3_aa: CASSLRGTSGAYQETQYF
clone_size: .; v_call: TRBV6-6; d_call: .; j_call: TRBJ1-5; cdr3_nt: TGTGCCAGCAGTTACGGGGGGAGCAATCAGCCCCAGCATTTT; cdr3_aa: CASSYGGSNQPQHF
clone_size: .; v_call: TRBV9; d_call: TRBD2; j_call: TRBJ2-2; cdr3_nt: TGTGCCAGCAGTTCCGGGACTAGCGGGAGTACCGGGGAGCTGTTTTTT; cdr3_aa: CASSSGTSGSTGELFF
clone_size: .; v_call: TRBV5-6; d_call: .; j_call: TRBJ2-7; cdr3_nt: TGTGCCAGCACGCTTATGGACATCGTCTACGAGCAGTACTTC; cdr3_aa: CASTLMDIVYEQYF
clone_size: few; v_call: TRBV18; d_call: .; j_call: TRBJ1-2; cdr3_nt: TGTGCCAGCTCACCACCAGGGTCTGGCTACACCTTC; cdr3_aa: CASSPPGSGYTF
clone_size: few; v_call: TRBV27; d_call: TRBD2; j_call: TRBJ2-2; cdr3_nt: TGTGCCAGCAGTTCCCTTAGCGGGAGGTCGGGCACCGGGGAGCTGTTTTTT; cdr3_aa: CASSSLSGRSGTGELFF
clone_size: .; v_call: TRBV7-8; d_call: .; j_call: TRBJ1-2; cdr3_nt: TGTGCCAGCAGCTTAGCGTTGGCTAACTATGGCTGCACCTTC; cdr3_aa: CASSLALANYGCTF
clone_size: .; v_call: TRBV2; d_call: .; j_call: TRBJ1-5; cdr3_nt: TGTGCCAGCAGTGAAGCGAGGTATGACAATCAGCCCCAGCATTTT; cdr3_aa: CASSEARYDNQPQHF
clone_size: .; v_call: TRBV7-9; d_call: .; j_call: TRBJ1-3; cdr3_nt: TGTGCCAGCAGCTTACGGGGAGGGGACTCTGGAAACACCATATATTTT; cdr3_aa: CASSLRGGDSGNTIYF
clone_size: .; v_call: TRBV11-3; d_call: .; j_call: TRBJ1-4; cdr3_nt: TGTGCCAGCAGTTATAGGTTGCCCCCGGACCCTGGTAATGAAAAACTGTTTTTT; cdr3_aa: CASSYRLPPDPGNEKLFF
clone_size: .; v_call: TRBV5-1; d_call: .; j_call: TRBJ2-3; cdr3_nt: TGCGCCAGCAGCTTGGCTGTGGGCACAGATACGCAGTATTTT; cdr3_aa: CASSLAVGTDTQYF
clone_size: .; v_call: TRBV27; d_call: .; j_call: TRBJ1-1; cdr3_nt: TGTGCCAGCAGTCCGCCAACAGGGTTTAGCACTGAAGCTTTCTTT; cdr3_aa: CASSPPTGFSTEAFF
clone_size: .; v_call: TRBV30; d_call: .; j_call: TRBJ2-1; cdr3_nt: TGTGCCTGGAAGGGCCTGGGCTCCTACAATGAGCAGTTCTTC; cdr3_aa: CAWKGLGSYNEQFF
clone_size: .; v_call: TRBV6-4; d_call: .; j_call: TRBJ2-5; cdr3_nt: TGTGCCAGCAGTGACCGGGCCGGGGACCAAGAGACCCAGTACTTC; cdr3_aa: CASSDRAGDQETQYF
clone_size: .; v_call: TRBV9; d_call: .; j_call: TRBJ2-3; cdr3_nt: TGTGCCAGCAGCGTAGACGGATATAGCTTCAGCACAGATACGCAGTATTTT; cdr3_aa: CASSVDGYSFSTDTQYF
clone_size: .; v_call: TRBV7-2; d_call: TRBD2; j_call: TRBJ2-1; cdr3_nt: TGTGCCAGCAGCCCAGCGGGGGGTTATGACAATGAGCAGTTCTTC; cdr3_aa: CASSPAGGYDNEQFF
clone_size: .; v_call: TRBV30; d_call: .; j_call: TRBJ2-3; cdr3_nt: TGTGCCTGGAGTGTTGCCACAGATACGCAGTATTTT; cdr3_aa: CAWSVATDTQYF
clone_size: .; v_call: TRBV9; d_call: TRBD1; j_call: TRBJ2-7; cdr3_nt: TGTGCCAGCAGCGCCCGACAGGGGTACTACGAGCAGTACTTC; cdr3_aa: CASSARQGYYEQYF
clone_size: .; v_call: TRBV9; d_call: .; j_call: TRBJ1-3; cdr3_nt: TGTGCCAGCAGCGTACGAAACTCTGGAAACACCATATATTTT; cdr3_aa: CASSVRNSGNTIYF
clone_size: once; v_call: TRBV7-2; d_call: .; j_call: TRBJ1-1; cdr3_nt: TGTGCCAGCAGCCCCCCGGGGTGGGGCCTGAACACTGAAGCTTTCTTT; cdr3_aa: CASSPPGWGLNTEAFF
clone_size: once; v_call: TRBV27; d_call: .; j_call: TRBJ2-1; cdr3_nt: TGTGCCAGCAGTCTCCAAACCTCGGCCCTTACCCTATACAATGAGCAGTTCTTC; cdr3_aa: CASSLQTSALTLYNEQFF
clone_size: once; v_call: TRBV7-8; d_call: TRBD1; j_call: TRBJ2-7; cdr3_nt: TGTGCCAGCAGGTCAGGGGCAGGGGGCTACGAGCAGTACTTC; cdr3_aa: CASRSGAGGYEQYF
clone_size: .; v_call: TRBV12-5; d_call: .; j_call: TRBJ1-1; cdr3_nt: TGTGCTAGTGGTTTAGTAACGGGGTCTGAAGCTTTCTTT; cdr3_aa: CASGLVTGSEAFF
clone_size: .; v_call: TRBV5-1; d_call: .; j_call: TRBJ1-4; cdr3_nt: TGCGCCAGCAGCTTGGGGGTTTATGTGGCAGGGAATGAAAAACTGTTTTTT; cdr3_aa: CASSLGVYVAGNEKLFF
clone_size: .; v_call: TRBV27; d_call: .; j_call: TRBJ1-3; cdr3_nt: TGTGCCAGCAGTTTTGGCAGCTCTGGAAACACCATATATTTT; cdr3_aa: CASSFGSSGNTIYF
clone_size: few; v_call: TRBV9; d_call: .; j_call: TRBJ2-3; cdr3_nt: TGTGCCAGCAGCTCAACCCCGGGGCCGGCGCAGTATTTT; cdr3_aa: CASSSTPGPAQYF
clone_size: few; v_call: TRBV14; d_call: TRBD1; j_call: TRBJ1-1; cdr3_nt: TGTGCCAGCAGCCAAGATTATGGACAGGTGAACACTGAAGCTTTCTTT; cdr3_aa: CASSQDYGQVNTEAFF
clone_size: .; v_call: TRBV5-1; d_call: TRBD1; j_call: TRBJ1-2; cdr3_nt: TGCGCCAGCAGCCGAGGACAGGGGGAGAATGGCTACACCTTC; cdr3_aa: CASSRGQGENGYTF
clone_size: once; v_call: TRBV10-3; d_call: .; j_call: TRBJ2-1; cdr3_nt: TGTGCCATCAGTGAGTCGGGTCGTAGGGTTTCGGTCAATGAGCAGTTCTTC; cdr3_aa: CAISESGRRVSVNEQFF
clone_size: .; v_call: TRBV9; d_call: TRBD1; j_call: TRBJ2-3; cdr3_nt: TGTGCCAGCAGCGCGAATAAACTGACAGGGCAAACGCAGTATTTT; cdr3_aa: CASSANKLTGQTQYF
clone_size: .; v_call: TRBV14; d_call: .; j_call: TRBJ2-5; cdr3_nt: TGTGCCAGCAGCCCGACGGGGGTGCGAGAGACCCAGTACTTC; cdr3_aa: CASSPTGVRETQYF
clone_size: .; v_call: TRBV12-5; d_call: TRBD2; j_call: TRBJ2-3; cdr3_nt: TGTGCTAGTGGTTTGTCTAGCGGGGGGATAGTTGTCGCAGATACGCAGTATTTT; cdr3_aa: CASGLSSGGIVVADTQYF
clone_size: .; v_call: TRBV11-3; d_call: TRBD2; j_call: TRBJ2-1; cdr3_nt: TGTGCCAGCAGCAGGACTAGCGGGAGTAATGAGCAGTTCTTC; cdr3_aa: CASSRTSGSNEQFF
clone_size: .; v_call: TRBV2; d_call: .; j_call: TRBJ2-1; cdr3_nt: TGTGCCAGCAGTGATCTTTGGGGTTCTAATGAGCAGTTCTTC; cdr3_aa: CASSDLWGSNEQFF
clone_size: .; v_call: TRBV2; d_call: .; j_call: TRBJ2-1; cdr3_nt: TGTGCCAGCAGTGGGACTAACGATGAGCAGTTCTTC; cdr3_aa: CASSGTNDEQFF
clone_size: once; v_call: TRBV7-9; d_call: .; j_call: TRBJ2-7; cdr3_nt: TGTGCCAGCAGCCCCACGGCCGAGCAGTACTTC; cdr3_aa: CASSPTAEQYF
clone_size: once; v_call: TRBV29-1; d_call: .; j_call: TRBJ1-1; cdr3_nt: TGCAGCGTTGAAGATGAAGGGGGGGCAGCTTTCTTT; cdr3_aa: CSVEDEGGAAFF
clone_size: .; v_call: TRBV4-1; d_call: .; j_call: TRBJ2-7; cdr3_nt: TGCGCCAGCAGCCAAGATAACCAATACAGCTCCTACGAGCAGTACTTC; cdr3_aa: CASSQDNQYSSYEQYF
clone_size: once; v_call: TRBV6-5; d_call: TRBD1; j_call: TRBJ1-2; cdr3_nt: TGTGCCAGCAGTTACTTCGGACAGGGCGGCTACACCTTC; cdr3_aa: CASSYFGQGGYTF
clone_size: .; v_call: TRBV11-3; d_call: .; j_call: TRBJ2-2; cdr3_nt: TGTGCCAGCAGCTCCGGGGAGCTGTTTTTT; cdr3_aa: CASSSGELFF
clone_size: .; v_call: TRBV2; d_call: TRBD2; j_call: TRBJ2-7; cdr3_nt: TGTGCCAGCAGTGAATACGATCGGAGACTAGCGTCCTACGAGCAGTACTTC; cdr3_aa: CASSEYDRRLASYEQYF
clone_size: .; v_call: TRBV7-3; d_call: .; j_call: TRBJ2-1; cdr3_nt: TGTGCCAGCAGCCCCAGCCGGGAAGCCAATGAGCAGTTCTTC; cdr3_aa: CASSPSREANEQFF
clone_size: .; v_call: TRBV6-6; d_call: .; j_call: TRBJ1-1; cdr3_nt: TGTGCCAGCAGTTACCCCGACAGAAATGAAGCTTTCTTT; cdr3_aa: CASSYPDRNEAFF
clone_size: .; v_call: TRBV7-2; d_call: .; j_call: TRBJ2-5; cdr3_nt: TGTGCCAGCAGCTTCCAGGGGGGGGAGGAGACCCAGTACTTC; cdr3_aa: CASSFQGGEETQYF